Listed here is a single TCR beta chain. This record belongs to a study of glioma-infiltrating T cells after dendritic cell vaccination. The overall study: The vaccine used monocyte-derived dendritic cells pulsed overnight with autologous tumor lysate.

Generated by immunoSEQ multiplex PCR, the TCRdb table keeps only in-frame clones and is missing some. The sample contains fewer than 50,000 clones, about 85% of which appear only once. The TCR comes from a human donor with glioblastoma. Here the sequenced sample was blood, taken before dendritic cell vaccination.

CDR3 coding DNA: TGCGCCAGCAGCCAAGTACCTAGCGGGGGCGCAGATACGCAGTATTTT. As protein: CASSQVPSGGADTQYF. This chain links TRBV4-1 with TRBJ2-3; 10 bases line up with TRBD2. V trimming: 1 base; J trimming: 4 bases; junction bases outside the gene matches: 5. This CDR3 contains 16 residues. Germline V gives CDR1 MGHRA, CDR2 YSYEKL.